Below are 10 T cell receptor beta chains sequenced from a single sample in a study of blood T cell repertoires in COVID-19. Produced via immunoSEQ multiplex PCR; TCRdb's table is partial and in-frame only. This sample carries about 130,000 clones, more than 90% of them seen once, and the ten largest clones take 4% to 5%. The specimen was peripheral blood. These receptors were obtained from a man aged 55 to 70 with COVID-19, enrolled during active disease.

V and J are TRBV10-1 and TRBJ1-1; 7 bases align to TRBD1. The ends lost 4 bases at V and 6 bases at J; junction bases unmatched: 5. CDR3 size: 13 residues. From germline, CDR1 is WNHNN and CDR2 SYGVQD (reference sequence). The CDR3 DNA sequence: TGCGCCAGCAGTGCTACAGGGGAAGCTGAAGCTTTCTTT. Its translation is CASSATGEAEAFF.

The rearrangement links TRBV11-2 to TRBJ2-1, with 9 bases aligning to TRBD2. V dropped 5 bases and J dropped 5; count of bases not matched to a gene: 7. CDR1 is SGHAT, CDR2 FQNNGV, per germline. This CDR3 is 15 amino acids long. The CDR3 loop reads CASSPGGRADNEQFF. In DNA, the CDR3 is TGTGCCAGCAGCCCGGGCGGGAGGGCCGACAATGAGCAGTTCTTC.

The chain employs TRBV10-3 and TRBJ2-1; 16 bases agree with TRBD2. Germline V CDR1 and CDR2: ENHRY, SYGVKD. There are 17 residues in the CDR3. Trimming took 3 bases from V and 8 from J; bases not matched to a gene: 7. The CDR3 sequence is CAISDSGLAGGPDEQFF. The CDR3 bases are TGTGCCATCAGTGATTCGGGACTAGCGGGAGGGCCGGATGAGCAGTTCTTC.

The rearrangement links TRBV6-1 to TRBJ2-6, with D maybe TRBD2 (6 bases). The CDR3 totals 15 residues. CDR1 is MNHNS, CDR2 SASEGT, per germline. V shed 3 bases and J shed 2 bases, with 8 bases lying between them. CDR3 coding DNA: TGTGCCAGCAGTGAGGGGGGAACTGGGGCCAACGTCCTGACTTTC. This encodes CASSEGGTGANVLTF.

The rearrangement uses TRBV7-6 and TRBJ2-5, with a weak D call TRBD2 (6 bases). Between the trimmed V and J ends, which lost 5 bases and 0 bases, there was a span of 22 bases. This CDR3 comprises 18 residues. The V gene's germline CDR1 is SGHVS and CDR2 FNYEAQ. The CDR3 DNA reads TGTGCCAGCAGCACTGGTAGGGTGGGACTGCTGTACCAAGAGACCCAGTACTTC. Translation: CASSTGRVGLLYQETQYF.

The CDR3 loop is CASSVSAGELNEQFF. CDR3 nucleotides: TGTGCCAGCAGCGTATCCGCGGGGGAGCTCAATGAGCAGTTCTTC. The J gene is TRBJ2-1, the V gene TRBV9; 7 bases are shared with TRBD2. CDR3 length equals 15 residues. Unmatched junction bases numbered 7, after V lost 1 base and J lost 6 bases. The germline V gene encodes CDR1 SGDLS and CDR2 YYNGEE.

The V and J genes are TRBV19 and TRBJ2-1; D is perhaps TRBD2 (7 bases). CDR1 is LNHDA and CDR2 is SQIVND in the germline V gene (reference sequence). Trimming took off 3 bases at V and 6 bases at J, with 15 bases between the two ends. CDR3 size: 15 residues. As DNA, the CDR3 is TGTGCCAGTAGTATGGGAGGGGGAGGGCCCAATGAGCAGTTCTTC. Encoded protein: CASSMGGGGPNEQFF.

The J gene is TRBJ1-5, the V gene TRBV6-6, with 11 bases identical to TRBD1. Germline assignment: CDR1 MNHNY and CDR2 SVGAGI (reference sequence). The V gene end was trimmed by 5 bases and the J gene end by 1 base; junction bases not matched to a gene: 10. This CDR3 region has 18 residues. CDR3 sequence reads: CASSRTGGASGSNQPQHF. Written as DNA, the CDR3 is TGTGCCAGCAGTCGGACAGGGGGCGCATCGGGGAGCAATCAGCCCCAGCATTTT.

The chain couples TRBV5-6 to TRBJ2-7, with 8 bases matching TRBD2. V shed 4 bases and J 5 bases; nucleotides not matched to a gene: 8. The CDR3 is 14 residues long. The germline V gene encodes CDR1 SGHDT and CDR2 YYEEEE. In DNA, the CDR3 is TGTGCCAGCAGCCCTCTTGCGGGAGGCCACGAGCAGTACTTC. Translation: CASSPLAGGHEQYF.

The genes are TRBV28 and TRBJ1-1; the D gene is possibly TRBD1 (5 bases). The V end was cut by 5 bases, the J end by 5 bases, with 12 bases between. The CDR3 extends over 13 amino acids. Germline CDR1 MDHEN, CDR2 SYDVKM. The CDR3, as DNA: TGTGCCAGCAGTCCTCACAAGGGGACTGAAGCTTTCTTT. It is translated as CASSPHKGTEAFF.